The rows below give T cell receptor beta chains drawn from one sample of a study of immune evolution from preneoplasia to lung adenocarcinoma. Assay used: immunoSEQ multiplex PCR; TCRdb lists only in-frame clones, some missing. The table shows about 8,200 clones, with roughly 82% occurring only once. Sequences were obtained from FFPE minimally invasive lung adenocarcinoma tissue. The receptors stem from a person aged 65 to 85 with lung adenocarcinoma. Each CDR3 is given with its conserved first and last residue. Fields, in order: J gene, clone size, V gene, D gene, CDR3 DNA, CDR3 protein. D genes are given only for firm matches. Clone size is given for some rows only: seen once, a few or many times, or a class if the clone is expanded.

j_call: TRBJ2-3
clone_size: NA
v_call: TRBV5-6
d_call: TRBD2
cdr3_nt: TGTGCCAGCAGCGTTCCGGGACTAGCGGGAGGAACAGATACGCAGTATTTT
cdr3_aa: CASSVPGLAGGTDTQYF

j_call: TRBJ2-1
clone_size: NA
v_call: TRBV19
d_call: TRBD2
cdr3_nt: TGTGCCAGTAGTATAAGGGCTAGCGGGGGTGTCAATGAGCAGTTCTTC
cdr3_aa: CASSIRASGGVNEQFF

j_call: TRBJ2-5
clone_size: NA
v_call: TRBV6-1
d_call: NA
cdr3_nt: TGTGCCAGCAGACGGGAGTCTGGGTTACGGACCCAGTACTTC
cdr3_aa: CASRRESGLRTQYF

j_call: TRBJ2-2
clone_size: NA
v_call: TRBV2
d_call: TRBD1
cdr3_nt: TGTGCCAGCGAACGGGACAGGGCTTCAGCCGGGGAGCTGTTTTTT
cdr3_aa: CASERDRASAGELFF

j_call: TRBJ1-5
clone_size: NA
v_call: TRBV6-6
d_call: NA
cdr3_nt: TGTGCCAGCACTTCCCGGGTTCAAAATAAGGGTCAGCCCCAGCATTTT
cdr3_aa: CASTSRVQNKGQPQHF

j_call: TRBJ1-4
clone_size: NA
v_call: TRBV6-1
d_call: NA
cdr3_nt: TGTGCCAGCAGTGAAAGGGGACGGAGTAATGAAAAACTGTTTTTT
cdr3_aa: CASSERGRSNEKLFF

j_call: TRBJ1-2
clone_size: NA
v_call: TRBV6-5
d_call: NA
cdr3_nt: TGTGCCAGCAGTAACAGGGTTGGCTACACCTTC
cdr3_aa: CASSNRVGYTF

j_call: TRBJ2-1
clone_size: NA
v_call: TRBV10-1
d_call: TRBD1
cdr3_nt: TGCGCCAGCAGCCCGACAGGGGGCGCTTACAATGAGCAGTTCTTC
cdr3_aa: CASSPTGGAYNEQFF

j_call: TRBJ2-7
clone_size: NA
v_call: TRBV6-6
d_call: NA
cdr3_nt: TGTGCCAGCAGTTTGGGCCCTGCCTACGAGCAGTACTTC
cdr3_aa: CASSLGPAYEQYF

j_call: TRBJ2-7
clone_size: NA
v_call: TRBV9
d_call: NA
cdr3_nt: TGTGCCAGTAGCTCTACAGGCGAGCAGTACTTC
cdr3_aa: CASSSTGEQYF

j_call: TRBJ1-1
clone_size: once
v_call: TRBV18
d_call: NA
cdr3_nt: TGTGCCAGCTCACCGAGGCAGCTAACTATGAACACTGAAGCTTTCTTT
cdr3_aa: CASSPRQLTMNTEAFF

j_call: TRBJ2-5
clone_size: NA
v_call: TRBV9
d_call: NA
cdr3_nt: TGTGCCAGCAGCGTAGGGCCCTTGGGGGAGACCCAGTACTTC
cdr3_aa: CASSVGPLGETQYF

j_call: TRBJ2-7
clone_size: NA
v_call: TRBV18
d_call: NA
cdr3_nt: TGTGCCAGCTCACACGGGGGTCCGTCCTACGAGCAGTACTTC
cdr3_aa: CASSHGGPSYEQYF

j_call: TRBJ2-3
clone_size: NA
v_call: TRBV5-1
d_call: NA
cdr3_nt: TGCGCCAGCAGCTTGGTGTCTGTTCAGAGAACAGATACGCAGTATTTT
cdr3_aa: CASSLVSVQRTDTQYF

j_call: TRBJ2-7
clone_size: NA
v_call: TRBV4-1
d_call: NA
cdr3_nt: TGCGCCAGCAGCCAAGATGAAGGGATTCACTACGAGCAGTACTTC
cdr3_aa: CASSQDEGIHYEQYF

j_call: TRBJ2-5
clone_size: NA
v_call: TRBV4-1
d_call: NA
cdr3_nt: TGCGCCAGCAGCCAAGATGGAGGGGGTAATGGTGAGACCCAGTACTTC
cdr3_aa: CASSQDGGGNGETQYF

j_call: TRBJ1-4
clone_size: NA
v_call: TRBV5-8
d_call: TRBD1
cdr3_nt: TGTGCCAGCAGCCGGGACAGAATGGATGAAAAACTGTTTTTT
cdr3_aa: CASSRDRMDEKLFF

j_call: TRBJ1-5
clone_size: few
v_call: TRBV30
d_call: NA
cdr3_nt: TGTGCCTGGAGTGTAGGGCTTAGATTAACGAGCAATCAGCCCCAGCATTTT
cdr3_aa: CAWSVGLRLTSNQPQHF

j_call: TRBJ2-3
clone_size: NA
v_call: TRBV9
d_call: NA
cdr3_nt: TGTGCCAGCAGCGATGCAGATACGCAGTATTTT
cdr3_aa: CASSDADTQYF

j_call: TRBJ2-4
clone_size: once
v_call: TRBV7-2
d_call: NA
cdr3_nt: TGTGCCAGCAGCTTAGATAGTCGCGGTGAGGCCAAAAACATTCAGTACTTC
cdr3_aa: CASSLDSRGEAKNIQYF

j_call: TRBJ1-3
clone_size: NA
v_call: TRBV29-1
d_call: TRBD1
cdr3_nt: TGCAGCGTTGGGACAGGGGGAATCGGAAACACCATATATTTT
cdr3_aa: CSVGTGGIGNTIYF

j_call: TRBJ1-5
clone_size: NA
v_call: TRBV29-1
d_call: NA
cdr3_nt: TGCAGCGTTGAAACGACCCAGGGACAGCCCCAGCATTTT
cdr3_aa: CSVETTQGQPQHF

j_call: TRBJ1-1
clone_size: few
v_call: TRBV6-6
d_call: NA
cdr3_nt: TGTGCCAGCAGCCCTAAGGGGGAGGGAAGGGGCGCTGAAGCTTTCTTT
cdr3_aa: CASSPKGEGRGAEAFF

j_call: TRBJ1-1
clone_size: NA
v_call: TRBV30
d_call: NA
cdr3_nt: TGTGCCTGGACCGCCGGACTTCTCGGGACTGAAGCTTTCTTT
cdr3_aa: CAWTAGLLGTEAFF

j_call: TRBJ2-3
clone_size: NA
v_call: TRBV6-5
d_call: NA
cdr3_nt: TGTGCCAGCAGACCTGGGGGGTTGGGCGATACGCAGTATTTT
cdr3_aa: CASRPGGLGDTQYF

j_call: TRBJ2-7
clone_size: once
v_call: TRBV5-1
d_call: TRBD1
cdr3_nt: TGCGCCAGCAGCTTGCAGGGACAGGGGACATACGAGCAGTACTTC
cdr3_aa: CASSLQGQGTYEQYF

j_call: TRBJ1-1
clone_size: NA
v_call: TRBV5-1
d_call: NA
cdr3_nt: TGCGCCAGCAGCTTGGCCGGGGGGTTCACTGAAGCTTTCTTT
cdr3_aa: CASSLAGGFTEAFF

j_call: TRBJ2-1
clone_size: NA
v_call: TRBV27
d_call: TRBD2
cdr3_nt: TGTGCCAGCAGGACTAGCGGGAGTATTGAGCAGTTCTTC
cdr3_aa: CASRTSGSIEQFF

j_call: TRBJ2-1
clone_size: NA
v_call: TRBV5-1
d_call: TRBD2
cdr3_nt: TGCGCCAGCAGCTTGGATCCTAGCGGGGGCTCTGAGCAGTTCTTC
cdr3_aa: CASSLDPSGGSEQFF

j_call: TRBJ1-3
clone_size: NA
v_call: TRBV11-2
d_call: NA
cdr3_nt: TGTGCCAGCAGCTTTGCCCAAGGTCACTCTGGAAACACCATATATTTT
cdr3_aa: CASSFAQGHSGNTIYF

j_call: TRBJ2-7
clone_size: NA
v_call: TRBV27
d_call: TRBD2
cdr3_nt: TGTGCCAGCAGCCGCAGGCCTATAGCGGGAGTGGGCGACGAGCAGTACTTC
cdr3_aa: CASSRRPIAGVGDEQYF

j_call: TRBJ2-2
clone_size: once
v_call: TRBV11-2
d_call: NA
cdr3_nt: TGTGCCAGCAGCTTAGCGGCGGTGAACACCGGGGAGCTGTTTTTT
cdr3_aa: CASSLAAVNTGELFF

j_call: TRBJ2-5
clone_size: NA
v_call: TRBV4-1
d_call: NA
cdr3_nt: TGCGCCAGCAGCCAAGGTGGGCAAGAGACCCAGTACTTC
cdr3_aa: CASSQGGQETQYF

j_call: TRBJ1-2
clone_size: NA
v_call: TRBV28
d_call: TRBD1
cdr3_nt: TGTGCCACCTTAACAGGGGGCAACTATGGCTATACCTTC
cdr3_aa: CATLTGGNYGYTF

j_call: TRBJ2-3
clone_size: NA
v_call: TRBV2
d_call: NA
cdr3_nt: TGTGCCAGCAGTGGTAGCACAGATACGCAGTATTTT
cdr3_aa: CASSGSTDTQYF

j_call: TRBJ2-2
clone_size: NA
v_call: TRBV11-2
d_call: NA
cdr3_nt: TGTGCCAGCAGCCGGGACAAGACCGGGGAGCTGTTTTTT
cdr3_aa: CASSRDKTGELFF

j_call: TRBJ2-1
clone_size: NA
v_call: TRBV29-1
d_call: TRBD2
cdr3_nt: TGCAGCGTGATTCCGGGAGGGGGCAATGAGCAGTTCTTC
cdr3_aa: CSVIPGGGNEQFF

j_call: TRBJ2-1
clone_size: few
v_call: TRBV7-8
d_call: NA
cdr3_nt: TGTGCCAGCAGCTTAGGTAAAGGGGTGAATGAGCAGTTCTTC
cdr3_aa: CASSLGKGVNEQFF

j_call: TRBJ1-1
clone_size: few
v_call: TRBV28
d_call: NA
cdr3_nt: TGTGCCAGCAGTTCAATCAGGAGGGGAGTAAACACTGAAGCTTTCTTT
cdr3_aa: CASSSIRRGVNTEAFF

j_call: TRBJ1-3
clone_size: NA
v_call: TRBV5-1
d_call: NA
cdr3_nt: TGCGCCAGCAGCTTGGGGCACACCATATATTTT
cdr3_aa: CASSLGHTIYF

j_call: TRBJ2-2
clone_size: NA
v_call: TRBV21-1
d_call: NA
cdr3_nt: TGTGCCAGCAGCAAAGGAGGGGACCCCACCGGGGAGCTGTTTTTT
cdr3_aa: CASSKGGDPTGELFF

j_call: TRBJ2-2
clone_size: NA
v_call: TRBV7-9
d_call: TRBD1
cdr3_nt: TGTGCCAGCAGCGGCACTGAGACAGGGATGTCCGGGGAGCTGTTTTTT
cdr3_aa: CASSGTETGMSGELFF

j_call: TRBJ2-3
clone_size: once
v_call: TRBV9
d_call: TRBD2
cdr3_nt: TGTGCCAGCAAGACGGGACTAGCGGGCACAGATACGCAGTATTTT
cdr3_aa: CASKTGLAGTDTQYF

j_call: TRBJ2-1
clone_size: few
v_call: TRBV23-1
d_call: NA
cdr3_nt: TGCGCCAGCAGATACTGGGACACTGAGCAGTTCTTC
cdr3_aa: CASRYWDTEQFF

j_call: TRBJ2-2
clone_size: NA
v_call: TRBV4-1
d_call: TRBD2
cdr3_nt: TGCGCCAGCAGCCGGGGACTAGCGGGAGGGCCGACCGGGGAGCTGTTTTTT
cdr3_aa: CASSRGLAGGPTGELFF

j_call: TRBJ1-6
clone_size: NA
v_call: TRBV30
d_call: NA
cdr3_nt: TGTGCCTGGAGTGTACGAGGGGGTTGGAATTCACCCCTCCACTTT
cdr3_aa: CAWSVRGGWNSPLHF

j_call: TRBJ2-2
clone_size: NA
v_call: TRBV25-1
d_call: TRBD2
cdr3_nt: TGTGCCAGCAGTGTAGCGGGGGGCACCGGGGAGCTGTTTTTT
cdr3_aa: CASSVAGGTGELFF

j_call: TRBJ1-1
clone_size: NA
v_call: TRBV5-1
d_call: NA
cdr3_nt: TGCGCCAGCAGCTTCGGAACTGAAGCTTTCTTT
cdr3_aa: CASSFGTEAFF

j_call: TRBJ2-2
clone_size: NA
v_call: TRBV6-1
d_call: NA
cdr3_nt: TGTGCCAGCAGTGTTTTGAGGACGGACACCGGGGAGCTGTTTTTT
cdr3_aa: CASSVLRTDTGELFF

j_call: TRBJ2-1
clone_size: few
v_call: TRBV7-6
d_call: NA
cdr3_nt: TGTGCCAGCAGCTTAGAGGTAGCCGGGCCCTACAATGAGCAGTTCTTC
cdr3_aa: CASSLEVAGPYNEQFF

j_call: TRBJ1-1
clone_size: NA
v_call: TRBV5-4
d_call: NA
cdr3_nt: TGTGCCAGCAGCTTGGGTACACGGTTGAACACTGAAGCTTTCTTT
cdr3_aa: CASSLGTRLNTEAFF

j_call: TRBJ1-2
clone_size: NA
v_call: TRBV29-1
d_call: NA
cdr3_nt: TGCAGCGTCGCGGGGGGGAACTATGGCTACACCTTC
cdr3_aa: CSVAGGNYGYTF

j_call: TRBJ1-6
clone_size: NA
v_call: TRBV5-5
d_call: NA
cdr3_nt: TGTGCCAGCAGCTTGAACACGGCCAGCTCCTATAATTCACCCCTCCACTTT
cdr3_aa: CASSLNTASSYNSPLHF

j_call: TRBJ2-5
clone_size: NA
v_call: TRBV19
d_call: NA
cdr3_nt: TGTGCCAGTAGTGTCGACGGACAAGAGACCCAGTACTTC
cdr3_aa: CASSVDGQETQYF

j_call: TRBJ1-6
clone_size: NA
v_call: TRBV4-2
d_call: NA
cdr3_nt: TGTGCCAGCAGCCAAAACCCCGACACCACCAATTCACCCCTCCACTTT
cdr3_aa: CASSQNPDTTNSPLHF

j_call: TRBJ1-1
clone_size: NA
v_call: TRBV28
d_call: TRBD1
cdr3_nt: TGTGCCAGCACCAAATCCGACAGGGGGAACACTGAAGCTTTCTTT
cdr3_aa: CASTKSDRGNTEAFF

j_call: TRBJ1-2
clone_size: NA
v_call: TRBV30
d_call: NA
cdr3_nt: TGTGCCTGGAGTACGGTTTACTATGGCTACACCTTC
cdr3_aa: CAWSTVYYGYTF